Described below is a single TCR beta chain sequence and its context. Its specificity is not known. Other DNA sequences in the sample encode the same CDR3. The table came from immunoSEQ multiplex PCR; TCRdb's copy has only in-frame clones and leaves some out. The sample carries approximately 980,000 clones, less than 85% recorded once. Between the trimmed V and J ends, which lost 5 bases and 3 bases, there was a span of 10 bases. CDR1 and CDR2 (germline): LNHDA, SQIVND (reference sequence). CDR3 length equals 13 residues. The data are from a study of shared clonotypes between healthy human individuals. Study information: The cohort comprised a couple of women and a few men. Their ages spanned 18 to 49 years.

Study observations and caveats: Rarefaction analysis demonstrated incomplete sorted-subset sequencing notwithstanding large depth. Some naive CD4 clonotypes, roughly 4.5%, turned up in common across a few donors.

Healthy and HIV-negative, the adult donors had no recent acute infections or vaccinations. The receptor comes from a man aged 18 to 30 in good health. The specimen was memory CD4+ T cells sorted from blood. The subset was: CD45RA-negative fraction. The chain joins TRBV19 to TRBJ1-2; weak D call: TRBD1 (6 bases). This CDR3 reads CASSVRTDYGYTF. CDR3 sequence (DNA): TGTGCCAGTAGTGTACGGACAGACTATGGCTACACCTTC. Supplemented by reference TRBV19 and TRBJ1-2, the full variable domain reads DGGITQSPKYLFRKEGQNVTLSCEQNLNHDAMYWYRQDPGQGLRLIYYSQIVNDFQKGDIAEGYSVSREKKESFPLTVTSAQKNPTAFYLCASSVRTDYGYTFGSGTRLTVV.